The clone carrying this T cell receptor (beta chain) has ten or more counts. Its antigen remains unidentified. These data belong to a study of metastatic and nonmetastatic thyroid tumors. At the level of the study: Where malignant and benign thyroid patients were concerned, repertoires were compared across blood and tumor or nodule tissue.

In the authors' workflow: A classifier of distant metastasis in papillary thyroid cancer was built from CDR3 differences (across clinicopathological groups). TCRdb redid the clone calls on the PCR reads using MiXCR. The V and J calls were determined by TCRdb, not by the authors. The profile shows about 92,000 clones, just under 15% of them singletons. There were no patients who had received any treatment before thyroid surgery. The study, taken as a whole, reports: Significantly greater TCR beta diversity was reportedly found in malignant thyroid tumors than in benign nodules (in blood and tumor).

The CDR3 runs to 15 residues. The V gene end was trimmed by 11 bases and the J gene end by 5 bases; junction bases not matched to a gene: 14. Germline V gene data show CDR1 as MNHNS and CDR2 as SASEGT. Sequenced: blood. The receptor was isolated from a female donor with papillary thyroid cancer or a benign thyroid nodule (not recorded which). Some clones in this sample may be carry-over from other donors' samples. The V gene is TRBV6-1, the J gene TRBJ2-5; 10 positions agree with TRBD1. The CDR3 DNA reads as TGTGCCTCACGGACAGGGGGTTTGGTACAGGAGACCCAGTACTTC. Its translation: CASRTGGLVQETQYF.